Shown below are 6 T cell receptor beta chains from a single sample sequenced in a study of blood T cell repertoires in COVID-19. Here immunoSEQ multiplex PCR was the method, and the copy in TCRdb shows in-frame clones only, minus some. The sample holds some 120,000 clones, roughly four fifths seen once. Sequenced input: peripheral blood. The receptor set was obtained from a woman aged 45-65 years with acute or convalescent COVID-19.

The chain is built from TRBV10-1 and TRBJ1-1; D gene ambiguous. Germline loops: CDR1 WNHNN, CDR2 SYGVQD (reference sequence). CDR3 length equals 15 residues. V was clipped by 2 bases and J by 2 bases, with 12 bases between them. The CDR3 region has the DNA TGCGCCAGCAGTGAGGGGTTACAGCTCAACACTGAAGCTTTCTTT. Protein: CASSEGLQLNTEAFF.

This rearrangement joins TRBV15 to TRBJ1-4; 9 bases fit TRBD1. CDR1 is LNHNV, CDR2 YYDKDF, per germline (reference sequence). The CDR3 is 15 amino acids. V gave up 3 bases and J gave up 5 bases; unmatched junction bases: 4. The CDR3 loop reads CATSRRTGENEKLFF. CDR3 nucleotides: TGTGCCACCAGCAGGCGGACAGGGGAGAATGAAAAACTGTTTTTT.

The chain uses TRBV2 and TRBJ1-3; a weak D match, TRBD1 (5 bases). Germline assignment: CDR1 SNHLY and CDR2 FYNNEI. The CDR3 loop spans 18 amino acids. V was trimmed by 5 bases and J by 2 bases, leaving 22 bases between them. CDR3 loop: CASSSRPLQAAPGNTIYF. The CDR3 nucleotides read TGTGCCAGCAGTTCCAGGCCTCTACAGGCGGCACCTGGAAACACCATATATTTT.

This chain uses TRBV25-1 with TRBJ2-1, with D possibly TRBD2 on 5 matching bases. Germline loops: CDR1 MGHDK, CDR2 SYGVNS. The CDR3 runs to 16 residues. V gave up 3 bases and J gave up 8 bases, with 20 bases separating them. CDR3 sequence reads: CASSEVPRVARDEQFF. The CDR3 DNA reads as TGTGCCAGCAGTGAGGTGCCGCGGGTGGCTCGCGATGAGCAGTTCTTC.

This clone showed up just once. The chain carries TRBV9 and TRBJ2-6; possible D gene TRBD1, 5 bases. Germline V CDR1 and CDR2: SGDLS, YYNGEE. With 1 base removed from V and 0 bases from J, the gap between germline ends came to 11 bases. The CDR3 spans 17 residues. The DNA of the CDR3 is TGTGCCAGCAGCGTACGACAGTCAAACTCTGGGGCCAACGTCCTGACTTTC. It specifies CASSVRQSNSGANVLTF.

The chain has TRBV5-1 and TRBJ1-2; D is undetermined. The CDR3 runs to 15 residues. Deletions cut 5 bases from V and 3 bases from J, with 17 bases between. Germline values: CDR1 SGHRS, CDR2 YFSETQ. The CDR3 DNA sequence: TGCGCCAGCAGGTTTTGGGGAGGTAGGGACTATGGCTACACCTTC. Translated, it gives CASRFWGGRDYGYTF. The full variable domain, in which reference TRBV5-1 and TRBJ1-2 provide the parts outside the CDR3, is KAGVTQTPRYLIKTRGQQVTLSCSPISGHRSVSWYQQTPGQGLQFLFEYFSETQRNKGNFPGRFSGRQFSNSRSEMNVSTLELGDSALYLCASRFWGGRDYGYTFGSGTRLTVV.